Listed below are T cell receptor beta chains from one sample, sequenced in a study of response to subunit inactivated influenza vaccine. In TCRdb, the RT-PCR reads were re-called with MiXCR into one record per CDR3 protein. Here the sample spans 800,000 or so distinct CDR3 sequences, approximately 22% being singletons. The material sequenced was PBMCs from blood, taken around 5 days after vaccination. The source is a man aged 50-60 years who received an inactivated influenza vaccine. The CDR3 runs from the conserved cysteine through the conserved F or W. The order of the fields is clone size, V gene, J gene, CDR3 length, D gene, CDR3 DNA, CDR3 protein. A D gene is named only where the DNA matches it firmly. Clone size is stated in some rows and not others, as once, few, many or a class when expanded.

>.|TRBV12-3/TRBV12-4|TRBJ2-5|15|.
TGTGCCAGCAGTTTAGCGGGGGGGCCGGTAGAGACCCAGTACTTC
CASSLAGGPVETQYF
>.|TRBV30|TRBJ2-3|15|TRBD1
TGTGCCTGGAGTGTCAGGGACAGATTCACAGATACGCAGTATTTT
CAWSVRDRFTDTQYF
>few|TRBV7-9|TRBJ2-5|13|.
TGTGCCAGCAGCTCCTCCGGGGGAGAGACCCAGTACTTC
CASSSSGGETQYF
>.|TRBV19|TRBJ2-1|13|TRBD2
TGTGCCAGTAGTATAGTCTCAGCGGGAGGGCAGTTCTTC
CASSIVSAGGQFF
>few|TRBV30|TRBJ1-2|13|.
TGTGCCTCCAAAGGGTCTGAAGACTATGGCTACACCTTC
CASKGSEDYGYTF
>.|TRBV4-2|TRBJ2-3|18|TRBD2
TGTGCCAGCAGCCAAGATGGGTCAGCGGGGGGGCGTTTAGATACGCAGTATTTT
CASSQDGSAGGRLDTQYF
>.|TRBV6-2/TRBV6-3|TRBJ2-2|15|.
TGTGCCAGCAGTTACCGGACAGTTGTGGCCGGAGAGCTGTTTTTT
CASSYRTVVAGELFF
>.|TRBV20-1|TRBJ1-5|15|.
TGCAGTGCTAGAGAGGTATCGGGAGGCAATCAGCCCCAGCATTTT
CSAREVSGGNQPQHF
>many|TRBV29-1|TRBJ1-3|14|.
TGCAGCGCGACGCCCGGCCAAGGAGGAAACACCATATATTTT
CSATPGQGGNTIYF
>few|TRBV4-1|TRBJ1-3|13|TRBD1
TGCGCCAGCAGTGAGGGGGCGGGAAACACCATATATTTT
CASSEGAGNTIYF
>few|TRBV5-1|TRBJ1-2|14|.
TGCGCCAGCAGCTCCCCCGGGGTGGGGGATGGCTACACCTTC
CASSSPGVGDGYTF
>many|TRBV12-3/TRBV12-4|TRBJ1-1|14|TRBD1
TGTGCCAGCAGCCGGACAGGGGGGAACACTGAAGCTTTCTTT
CASSRTGGNTEAFF
>few|TRBV5-1|TRBJ1-5|15|.
TGCGCCAGCAGCTTTGGGGGGGGGAACTTGGAGCCCCAGCATTTT
CASSFGGGNLEPQHF
>few|TRBV6-2/TRBV6-3|TRBJ1-5|11|.
TGTGCCAGCAGGCAGGGACGGCTCCAGCATTTT
CASRQGRLQHF
>.|TRBV4-3|TRBJ2-3|19|TRBD2
TGCGCCAGCAGCCGCGGGAGGCTAGCGGTCCCTCAACACACAGATACGCAGTATTTT
CASSRGRLAVPQHTDTQYF
>.|TRBV28|TRBJ2-2|16|TRBD1
TGTGCCAGCAGACCGGGGACAGACTCCCGCGCCGGGGAGCTGTTTTTT
CASRPGTDSRAGELFF
>.|TRBV20-1|TRBJ1-6|14|TRBD1
TGCAGTGCACACGGACAGGGGGCTCAGTCACCCCTCCACTTT
CSAHGQGAQSPLHF
>.|TRBV24-1|TRBJ2-3|18|.
TGTGCCACCAGTGATGCTTCGACAGGCCTGGTGAGGACAGATACGCAGTATTTT
CATSDASTGLVRTDTQYF
>few|TRBV5-5|TRBJ2-1|16|TRBD1
TGTGCCAGCAGCGGGGGACAGGTAAGCTCCTACAATGAGCAGTTCTTC
CASSGGQVSSYNEQFF
>few|TRBV28|TRBJ2-7|13|.
TGTGCCAGCGGTCGGAGGGGTCCCTACGAGCAGTACTTC
CASGRRGPYEQYF
>many|TRBV10-3|TRBJ1-1|13|TRBD1
TGTGCCATCAACCGGGACAGGGATACTGAAGCTTTCTTT
CAINRDRDTEAFF
>.|TRBV6-4|TRBJ1-2|11|.
TGTGCCAGCATGCCAGGGTCTGGCTACACCTTC
CASMPGSGYTF
>many|TRBV7-7|TRBJ2-7|13|.
TGTGCTAGCAGCTTAGAGAGGATGGGGGAGCAGTACTTC
CASSLERMGEQYF
>few|TRBV29-1|TRBJ2-3|18|TRBD2
TGCAGCGTCGGGAGAGGGGGGCAGCTAGCGGGAGGGCCAAATACGCAGTATTTT
CSVGRGGQLAGGPNTQYF
>.|TRBV10-3|TRBJ1-3|12|.
TGTGCCACCAGCGACTCTGGAAACACCATATATTTT
CATSDSGNTIYF
>.|TRBV30|TRBJ2-1|18|TRBD1
TGTGCCCGCGGTTTCCAGCGCCGCCGGGACAGGGGCCACAATGAGCAGTTCTTC
CARGFQRRRDRGHNEQFF
>.|TRBV20-1|TRBJ2-5|11|.
TGCAGTGCGACAACTATGGAGACCCAGTACTTC
CSATTMETQYF
>many|TRBV6-2/TRBV6-3|TRBJ2-5|11|.
TGTGCCAGCAGTTACGGAGGGACCCAGTACTTC
CASSYGGTQYF
>.|TRBV18|TRBJ1-1|16|.
TGTGCCAGCTCATTCTGGACCGGGCAGGGGAACACTGAAGCTTTCTTT
CASSFWTGQGNTEAFF
>.|TRBV9|TRBJ1-3|15|.
TGTGCCAGCAGCCCTCGGGGCGACTCTGGAAACACCATATATTTT
CASSPRGDSGNTIYF
>.|TRBV29-1|TRBJ2-7|13|TRBD1
TGCAGCGTTGAAGTGACAGGGCGTTTAGAGCAGTACTTC
CSVEVTGRLEQYF
>.|TRBV7-2|TRBJ1-2|15|.
TGTGCCAGCAGCTTAGTGGGGGGAGTCGACTATGGCTACACCTTC
CASSLVGGVDYGYTF
>.|TRBV20-1|TRBJ1-1|11|.
TGCAGTGCTAGAGGAACTCCTGAAGCTTTCTTT
CSARGTPEAFF
>.|TRBV12-3/TRBV12-4|TRBJ1-5|14|TRBD1
TGTGCCAGCAGAATACAGGGGGGGGCTCAGCCCCAGCATTTT
CASRIQGGAQPQHF
>few|TRBV7-8|TRBJ2-3|16|.
TGTGCCAGCAGCTTAGGACGGGGGGCCCCGACAGATACGCAGTATTTT
CASSLGRGAPTDTQYF
>.|TRBV2|TRBJ2-1|16|TRBD2
TGTGCCAGCACCCGGCGACCTAGCGGGACATACAATGAGCAGTTCTTC
CASTRRPSGTYNEQFF
>few|TRBV10-3|TRBJ2-7|14|TRBD2
TGTGCCATCAGGACCGGGACTAGCGGGCGCGAGCAGTACTTC
CAIRTGTSGREQYF
>.|TRBV6-1|TRBJ1-4|15|.
TGTGCCAGCAGGGAGGGTGCTGCAACTAATGAAAAACTGTTTTTT
CASREGAATNEKLFF
>many|TRBV10-3|TRBJ1-4|16|.
TGTGCCATCAGTGAGTCGCCCCAGGGTACTAATGAAAAACTGTTTTTT
CAISESPQGTNEKLFF
>few|TRBV2|TRBJ2-1|13|.
TGTGCCAGCAGTGGCGACAGGTACAATGAGCAGTTCTTC
CASSGDRYNEQFF
>.|TRBV6-2/TRBV6-3|TRBJ2-2|13|.
TGTGCCAGCAGTTATTCTCCGTCCGGGGAGCTGTTTTTT
CASSYSPSGELFF
>few|TRBV5-1|TRBJ2-5|16|.
TGCGCCAGCGCCCGGATCCCACAGATCTCGGGGGAGACCCAGTACTTC
CASARIPQISGETQYF
>.|TRBV6-1|TRBJ1-5|15|.
TGTGCCAGCAGTCGACCGGACGAGCACAATCAGCCCCAGCATTTT
CASSRPDEHNQPQHF
>few|TRBV11-2|TRBJ2-1|19|TRBD2
TGTGCCAGCAGCTTAGACCATAGACTAGCGGGAAGCTCCTACAATGAGCAGTTCTTC
CASSLDHRLAGSSYNEQFF
>few|TRBV25-1|TRBJ1-5|14|TRBD1
TGTGCCAGCAGTGTGACAGGGATGTATCAGCCCCAGCATTTT
CASSVTGMYQPQHF
>few|TRBV7-6|TRBJ1-3|16|.
TGTGCCAGCAGCTTAGTCGACAGCGCCTCTGGAAACACCATATATTTT
CASSLVDSASGNTIYF
>few|TRBV12-3/TRBV12-4|TRBJ1-3|14|.
TGTGCCAGCATCCCGCGGGGCACTGGAAACACCATATATTTT
CASIPRGTGNTIYF
>.|TRBV15|TRBJ2-1|13|.
TGTGCCACCAGCAGAGTTTCTGAGGGTGAGCAGTTCTTC
CATSRVSEGEQFF